This T cell receptor (beta chain) was sequenced for a study of blood T cells in healthy people across ages. It was 9.5 to 10 milliliters of peripheral blood that were drawn from each donor. Details on this clonotype: As yet, its antigen is unknown.

Primers used in a second PCR of roughly 6 to 11 cycles were a sample-barcoded 5' primer and a J-beta primer mix. TCRdb fed the 5' RACE reads into MiXCR, producing one record per CDR3 protein. The sample records under 1 million distinct CDR3 sequences, under 55% being singletons. Study-wide results and caveats: Diversity of TCR beta correlated strongly with naive T cell percentage. One million T cells yielded diversity estimates that were considered underestimates. Roughly linearly, TCR beta diversity per million T cells fell as age increased.

Sequencing input: blood. The source is a man aged 55-75 years in good health.

The CDR3 spells CAIGGGTVRNEQFF. In DNA form, the CDR3 reads TGTGCCATCGGCGGGGGTACCGTAAGGAATGAGCAGTTCTTC. The V gene is TRBV28, the J gene TRBJ2-1; 7 positions agree with TRBD2. CDR1 and CDR2 from the germline V gene are MDHEN and SYDVKM. After removal of 10 bases from V and 7 bases from J, the junction contained 13 bases not matched to a gene. This CDR3 is built from 14 residues.